This T cell receptor beta chain derives from a study of blood T cells in healthy people across ages. A second PCR of about 6 to 12 cycles used a sample-barcoded 5' primer and a J-beta primer mix. TCRdb used MiXCR to reprocess the 5' RACE reads, holding one entry per CDR3 protein. The sample includes over 950,000 distinct CDR3 sequences, around two fifths seen only once; the top ten take around 14%. The ends were cut back, 2 bases at V and 2 bases at J, with 12 bases in the middle. This CDR3 spans 15 amino acids. Germline V gene data show CDR1 as SGHTA and CDR2 as FQGNSA. Each donor was a healthy Caucasian individual from Russia, aged 6 to 90. To note about this clonotype: Its antigen is not identified.

Broader study findings: Roughly linearly, TCR beta diversity per million T cells fell as age increased.

Sequencing was done on a sample of blood. The sequence was collected from a man between 18 and 35 years old in good health. This sequence joins TRBV7-2 and TRBJ1-2; perhaps TRBD1 as D (6 bases). CDR3 region: CASSLNPGENYGYTF. The CDR3 nucleotides read TGTGCCAGCAGCTTAAACCCAGGGGAGAACTATGGCTACACCTTC.